This passage covers 23 T cell receptor beta chains from one sample sequenced in a study of PD-1 blockade in classical Hodgkin lymphoma. Stated time point: newly diagnosed, previously untreated cHL patient sample. Magnetic depletion of unwanted cells isolated CD4+ T cells from thawed PBMCs. TCRdb keeps only in-frame clones here, not all; method: immunoSEQ multiplex PCR. The table shows roughly 15,000 clones, with about 90% occurring only once. The specimen was CD4+ T cells from blood. The receptor set was obtained from a human donor with classical Hodgkin lymphoma.

The chain carries TRBV4-1 and TRBJ1-1; possibly TRBD1 for D (5 bases). Germline CDR1 and CDR2: MGHRA and YSYEKL. This CDR3 comprises 14 residues. Trimming stripped 0 bases from V and 7 bases from J, with 12 bases between. CDR3 residues: CASSQEGAAGEAFF. The CDR3, as DNA: TGCGCCAGCAGCCAAGAAGGGGCGGCCGGTGAAGCTTTCTTT.

The chain carries TRBV7-2 and TRBJ2-5, with TRBD2 matching over 16 bases. Germline CDR1 reads SGHTA; CDR2 reads FQGNSA. The CDR3 has 17 residues. The trim removed 5 bases at V and 4 bases at J, leaving 7 bases unmatched. The CDR3 protein is CASSEGLAGGRRETQYF. In DNA, the CDR3 is TGTGCCAGCAGCGAGGGACTAGCGGGAGGGCGACGAGAGACCCAGTACTTC.

The chain is built from TRBV5-1 and TRBJ2-1; 9 positions agree with TRBD1. Trimming removed 2 bases from V and 0 bases from J; junction bases left unmatched: 12. The CDR3 length is 19 residues. Germline loops: CDR1 SGHRS, CDR2 YFSETQ. As DNA, the CDR3 is TGCGCCAGCAGCTTTGGGACAGGGTTTCAGGGTAGCTCCTACAATGAGCAGTTCTTC. Its translation is CASSFGTGFQGSSYNEQFF.

The CDR3 reads CASGLANYEQYF. For the CDR3, the DNA is TGTGCCAGCGGACTAGCGAACTACGAGCAGTACTTC. This sequence joins TRBV10-3 and TRBJ2-7; 9 bases agree with TRBD2. The V gene end was trimmed by 10 bases and the J gene end by 3 bases; junction bases not matched to a gene: 4. The germline V gene has CDR1 ENHRY and CDR2 SYGVKD. The CDR3 runs to 12 residues.

This chain joins TRBV19 and TRBJ2-5; 11 nucleotides line up with TRBD2. The germline CDR1 and CDR2 sequences are LNHDA and SQIVND (reference sequence). This CDR3 is built from 14 residues. J was trimmed by 4 bases and V by 5 bases; bases with no gene match: 3. The CDR3: CASSSLAGGETQYF. The CDR3 nucleotides are TGTGCCAGTAGTTCTCTAGCGGGAGGAGAGACCCAGTACTTC.

V usage is TRBV5-1 and J usage is TRBJ2-1; 13 bases fit TRBD2. CDR3 length: 16 amino acids. Germline V gene sequence: CDR1 SGHRS, CDR2 YFSETQ. V lost 0 bases to trimming and J lost 6 bases; unmatched junction nucleotides: 3. The CDR3 nucleotides are TGCGCCAGCAGCTTGGGGGGACTAGCGGGGACCAATGAGCAGTTCTTC. Its protein is CASSLGGLAGTNEQFF.

The genes are TRBV7-4 and TRBJ2-7; no definite D call. The CDR3 extends over 13 amino acids. Germline V CDR1 and CDR2: SGHVT, SQSDAQ. Trimming cost V 1 base and J 3 bases, with 7 bases left between them. The CDR3 reads CASSLEGGYEQYF. The CDR3 DNA is TGTGCCAGCAGCTTAGAGGGCGGCTACGAGCAGTACTTC.

The chain combines TRBV9 with TRBJ2-1; D may be TRBD2 (6 bases). V was pared by 4 bases and J by 9 bases, with 11 bases between. The CDR3 runs to 12 residues. CDR1 is SGDLS, CDR2 YYNGEE, per germline. The CDR3 DNA reads as TGTGCCAGCAGCCCCCACGGGGGTGAGCAGTTCTTC. Protein product: CASSPHGGEQFF.

This chain uses TRBV19 with TRBJ2-2, with 9 nucleotides matching TRBD1. Germline lookup yields CDR1 LNHDA and CDR2 SQIVND (reference sequence). The CDR3 covers 16 residues. V was pared by 4 bases and J by 4 bases, with 7 bases of the junction left unmatched. DNA of the CDR3: TGTGCCAGTAGTACTCCACAGGGGGCTCTCACCGGGGAGCTGTTTTTT. This codes for CASSTPQGALTGELFF.

The CDR3 coding sequence is TGCGCCAGCAGCTTAGCCGGGACAGGGGTAACTTTCTTT. Its translation: CASSLAGTGVTFF. The genes are TRBV5-1 and TRBJ1-1; 10 bases align to TRBD1. V lost 2 bases, J lost 12 bases, and 7 bases stayed unmatched. This CDR3 spans 13 amino acids. Germline V gene lookup returns CDR1 SGHRS and CDR2 YFSETQ.

This clone was seen only once. The V gene is TRBV18, the J gene TRBJ2-4; D is perhaps TRBD1 (5 bases). This CDR3 region has 13 residues. The ends were cut back, 5 bases at V and 8 bases at J, with 13 bases in the middle. Germline loops: CDR1 KGHSH, CDR2 LQKENI. CDR3 DNA sequence: TGTGCCAGCTCAGCTCGGAGCAGGGACATTCAGTACTTC. Translated, it gives CASSARSRDIQYF.

The rearrangement links TRBV7-9 to TRBJ2-3; 12 bases fit TRBD2. V gave up 6 bases and J gave up 2 bases; unmatched junction bases: 6. In germline, CDR1 is SEHNR, CDR2 FQNEAQ (reference sequence). CDR3 length: 16 amino acids. The CDR3, as DNA: TGTGCCAGCAGTCGGGGACTAGCGGGCGCCACAGATACGCAGTATTTT. It yields the protein CASSRGLAGATDTQYF.

This chain links TRBV15 with TRBJ1-5, with unresolved D. Germline values: CDR1 LNHNV, CDR2 YYDKDF (reference sequence). The V end lost 4 bases, the J end lost 6 bases, and 7 bases lay between the germline ends. The CDR3 is 12 residues long. The CDR3: CATSIERQPQHF. DNA for the CDR3: TGTGCCACCAGCATAGAGCGTCAGCCCCAGCATTTT.

CDR3 amino acids: CASQSGGSTDTQYF. In DNA form, the CDR3 reads TGTGCCAGCCAATCAGGGGGAAGCACAGATACGCAGTATTTT. The rearrangement links TRBV25-1 to TRBJ2-3; 7 bases align to TRBD1. V lost 8 bases to trimming and J lost 0 bases; unmatched junction nucleotides: 5. Germline values: CDR1 MGHDK, CDR2 SYGVNS. The CDR3 is made up of 14 amino acids.

This rearrangement joins TRBV25-1 to TRBJ2-1; no clear D gene. The CDR3 is 13 amino acids. Deletions cut 0 bases from V and 10 bases from J, with 10 bases between. CDR1 is MGHDK and CDR2 is SYGVNS in the germline V gene. The CDR3 DNA reads as TGTGCCAGCAGTGAATATAGGCAGGACGAGCAGTTCTTC. Amino acids: CASSEYRQDEQFF.

This clone was picked up one time. The CDR3 nucleotides read TGTGCCAGCTCACCAAGCCAGTCAACTAATGAAAAACTGTTTTTT. It yields the protein CASSPSQSTNEKLFF. This chain joins TRBV18 and TRBJ1-4, with unresolved D. The germline V gene encodes CDR1 KGHSH and CDR2 LQKENI. Trimming removed 2 bases at V and 0 bases at J, with 7 bases between. The CDR3 spans 15 residues.

This clone was observed once. The V call is TRBV11-2, the J call TRBJ1-4; D gene ambiguous. The V gene's germline CDR1 is SGHAT and CDR2 FQNNGV. This CDR3 contains 11 residues. Trimming left V 3 bases short and J 7 bases short, with 3 bases between. In DNA, the CDR3 is TGTGCCAGCAGCTTTGTTGAAAAACTGTTTTTT. Its protein is CASSFVEKLFF.

The chain is built from TRBV25-1 and TRBJ1-2; D gene unclear. The CDR3 is made up of 15 amino acids. Trimming removed 4 bases at V and 6 bases at J, with 18 bases between. The germline gives CDR1 MGHDK, CDR2 SYGVNS. The CDR3 protein is CASSASLSGRNGYTF. Written as DNA, the CDR3 is TGTGCCAGCAGTGCCTCCCTTAGCGGACGTAATGGCTACACCTTC.

The CDR3, as DNA: TGCGCCAGCAGCCAAGATCCCAGGGCCTATGGCTACACCTTC. The encoded protein is CASSQDPRAYGYTF. This chain uses TRBV4-1 with TRBJ1-2, with D possibly matching TRBD1 (5 bases). This CDR3 comprises 14 residues. Germline CDR1 and CDR2: MGHRA and YSYEKL. Trimming shortened V by 0 bases and J by 4 bases, and 9 bases separated the two germline ends.

The chain is built from TRBV2 and TRBJ1-2; the match to TRBD1 covers 9 bases. In germline, CDR1 is SNHLY, CDR2 FYNNEI. The V and J ends lost 5 bases and 5 bases, in that order; junction bases with no gene match: 3. The CDR3 totals 13 residues. The CDR3 DNA reads TGTGCCAGCAGTCTACAGGGGGCGTATGGCTACACCTTC. Translating it yields CASSLQGAYGYTF. Drawing the rest from reference TRBV2 and TRBJ1-2, the complete variable domain is EPEVTQTPSHQVTQMGQEVILRCVPISNHLYFYWYRQILGQKVEFLVSFYNNEISEKSEIFDDQFSVERPDGSNFTLKIRSTKLEDSAMYFCASSLQGAYGYTFGSGTRLTVV.

V and J are TRBV29-1 and TRBJ2-7; weak D call: TRBD2 (6 bases). There are 19 residues in the CDR3. Trimming left V 1 base short and J 4 bases short, with 29 bases between. Germline lookup yields CDR1 SQVTM and CDR2 ANQGSEA. The chain's CDR3 is CSVEVGVRGGTKTSYEQYF. For the CDR3, the DNA is TGCAGCGTTGAAGTTGGAGTTCGGGGCGGGACCAAAACCTCTTACGAGCAGTACTTC.

The rearrangement links TRBV30 to TRBJ2-5, with 10 bases fitting TRBD2. CDR1 is GTSNPN and CDR2 is SVGIG in the germline V gene (reference sequence). This CDR3 spans 14 amino acids. The trim removed 3 bases at V and 5 bases at J, leaving 6 bases unmatched. The CDR3 region has the DNA TGTGCCTGGAGACTAGCGGGGTCCCGGGAGACCCAGTACTTC. Its translation is CAWRLAGSRETQYF.

The V gene is TRBV7-9, the J gene TRBJ1-1; a possible D gene is TRBD1 (5 bases). CDR1 is SEHNR and CDR2 is FQNEAQ in the germline V gene (reference sequence). This CDR3 is 15 amino acids long. V was cut by 8 bases and J by 2 bases, with 18 bases left in between. The CDR3 reads CASRLLVRGNTEAFF. DNA of the CDR3: TGTGCCAGCCGACTCCTGGTAAGGGGAAACACTGAAGCTTTCTTT.